The sequence of this TCR beta chain was determined in a study of T cell clonality in common variable immunodeficiency (dated by TCRdb to about 2015). On this clone itself: Its antigen is currently not known. The observed sequence ends 3 residues before the CDR3 terminus, with the missing tail filled in from the germline J gene.

CVID samples and control samples contributed equivalent amounts of genomic DNA as sequencing input. For every sample, a 60 bp segment covering the rearranged TCRbeta CDR3 region was amplified and then sequenced. TCRbeta amplification used the immunoSEQ assay, a bias-corrected multiplex PCR with high-throughput sequencing. Per the authors' processing: Every unique nucleotide sequence counted as a clone and was annotated with V, D and J genes, copy number and frequency. Sequences were labeled productive if in frame, and non-productive if out of frame or containing stop codons. As previously described, clonality was calculated on the basis of Shannon's entropy. The predicted amino acid sequences of productive clones were used to derive the mean CDR3 Kyte-Doolittle hydropathy. Hierarchical clustering of scaled V gene usage was performed with the R hclust function using Manhattan distance and complete linkage. To assess clone sharing by CDR3 amino acid sequence, 12 repertoires per group were resampled over 100 rounds. The repertoires were searched for 70 published EBV-specific TCRbeta sequences and almost 250 published CMV-specific TCRbeta sequences. After two CVID samples that produced fewer than 10,000 sequences were dropped from the analysis, 42 CVID repertoires remained. The source is immuneACCESS, and TCRdb retained only in-frame sequences with V and J called. Part of the clones is not carried over; for the studies checked, unresolved V genes explain less than half of this, and the remainder is unexplained. V and J calls and clone size are given by that table; D and trimming were obtained from the DNA. Here the sample lists tens of thousands of clones, none seen once only. Around 28% of the sample lies in the top ten.

On the study overall, not on this receptor specifically: Fewer TCRbeta clones were shared among CVID subjects than among healthy controls (p < 0.0001). Differences among patients in the CVID cohort limited the correlations between repertoire features and clinical complications. The authors noted that sequencing repertoires of T cell subpopulations would be needed to clarify what caused the increased clonality in CVID. Even though DNA input was equal, the average per sample came to about 81,820 unique sequences for controls compared with 25,000 to 40,000 for CVID samples. CVID TCRbeta sequences were reported to have fewer deletions and N-nucleotide insertions and to lack highly modified clones with 13 or more V deletions. TCRbeta clonality was higher in CVID subjects than in healthy controls (t-test p = 0.018), and the increase was most characteristic of about a third of subjects.

Diagnosis of CVID followed standard criteria, namely serum IgG, IgA and/or IgM below the normal range together with specific antibody deficiency. There were around 46 subjects in the CVID group (roughly 15 female and about 29 male), ranging in age from about 9 to 70 years, with a mean age of 40. Both CVID patients and healthy controls were predominantly of Caucasian heritage. At the time of study participation, every CVID subject had been on replacement immunoglobulin therapy for at least one year. At blood collection, none of the CVID subjects was ill or on immunomodulatory or immunosuppressive medication. Heparinized peripheral whole blood samples of about 4.5 to 9 ml were collected from each donor. Genomic DNA from adults with common variable immune deficiency (CVID) and from healthy adult controls was used for sequencing of TCRbeta CDR3 repertoires. Diluted blood was density-centrifuged over Hypaque 1077 or Ficoll-Paque to isolate peripheral blood mononuclear cells. Genomic DNA was extracted from unsorted mononuclear cells by Qiagen column purification or by a centrifugation-based method.

The germline V gene encodes CDR1 SGHTA and CDR2 FQGNSA. The V end gives up 2 bases and the J end 1 base, leaving 1 base in the junction not matched to a gene. The CDR3 contains 15 residues, cysteine and phenylalanine counted. The DNA shown is the part of the CDR3 that was read: 36 bases, in frame from base 1. Sequenced material: peripheral blood mononuclear cells. The V and J genes are TRBV7-2 and TRBJ2-5; TRBD2 matches 10 bases in the middle. The receptor comes from a human donor with common variable immunodeficiency. The CDR3 in this case is CASSLSGGAQETQYF. CDR3 DNA (partial): TGTGCCAGCAGCTTAAGCGGGGGGGCCCAAGAGACC.